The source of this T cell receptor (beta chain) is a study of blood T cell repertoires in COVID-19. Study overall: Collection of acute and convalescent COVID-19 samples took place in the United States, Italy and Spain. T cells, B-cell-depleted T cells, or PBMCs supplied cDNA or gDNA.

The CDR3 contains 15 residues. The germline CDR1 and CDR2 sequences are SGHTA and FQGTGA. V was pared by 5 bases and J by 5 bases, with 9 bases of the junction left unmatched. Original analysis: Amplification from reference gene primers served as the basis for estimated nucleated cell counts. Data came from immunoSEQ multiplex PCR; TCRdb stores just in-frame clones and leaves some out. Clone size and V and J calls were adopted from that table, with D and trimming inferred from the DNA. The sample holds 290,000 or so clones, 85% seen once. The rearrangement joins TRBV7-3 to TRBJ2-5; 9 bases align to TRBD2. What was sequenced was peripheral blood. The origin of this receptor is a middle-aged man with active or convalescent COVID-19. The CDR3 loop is CASSPAGAGGETQYF. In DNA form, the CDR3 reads TGTGCCAGCAGCCCAGCTGGGGCGGGAGGGGAGACCCAGTACTTC.